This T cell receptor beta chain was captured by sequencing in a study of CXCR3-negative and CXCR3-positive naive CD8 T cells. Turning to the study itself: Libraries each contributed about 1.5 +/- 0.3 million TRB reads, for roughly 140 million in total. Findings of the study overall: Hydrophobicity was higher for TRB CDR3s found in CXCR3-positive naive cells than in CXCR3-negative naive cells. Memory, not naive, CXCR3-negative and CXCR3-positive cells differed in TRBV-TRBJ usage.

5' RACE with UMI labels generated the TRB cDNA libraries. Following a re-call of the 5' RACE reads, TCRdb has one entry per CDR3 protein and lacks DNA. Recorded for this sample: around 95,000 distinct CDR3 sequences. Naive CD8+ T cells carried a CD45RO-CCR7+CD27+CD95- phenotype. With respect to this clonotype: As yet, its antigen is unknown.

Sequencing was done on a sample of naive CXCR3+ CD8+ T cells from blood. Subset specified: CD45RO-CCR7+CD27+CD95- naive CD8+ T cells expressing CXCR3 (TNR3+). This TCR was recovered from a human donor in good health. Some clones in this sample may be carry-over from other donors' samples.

CDR3 sequence reads: CASSGDRVDIQYF. The V call is TRBV12-3 or TRBV12-4, the J call TRBJ2-4; the D call from TCRdb, TRBD1, cannot be confirmed without DNA. The CDR3 contains 13 residues.